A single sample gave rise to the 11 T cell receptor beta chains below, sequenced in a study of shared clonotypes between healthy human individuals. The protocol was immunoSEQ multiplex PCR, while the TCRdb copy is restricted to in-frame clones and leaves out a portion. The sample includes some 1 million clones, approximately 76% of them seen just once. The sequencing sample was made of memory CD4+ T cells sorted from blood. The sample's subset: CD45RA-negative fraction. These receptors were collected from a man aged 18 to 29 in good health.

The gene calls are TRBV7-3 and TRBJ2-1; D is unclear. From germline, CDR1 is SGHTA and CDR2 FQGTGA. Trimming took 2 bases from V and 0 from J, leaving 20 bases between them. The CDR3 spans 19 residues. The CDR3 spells CASSLPLDGDRSSYNEQFF. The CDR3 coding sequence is TGTGCCAGCAGCTTACCCCTGGACGGAGACCGAAGCTCCTACAATGAGCAGTTCTTC.

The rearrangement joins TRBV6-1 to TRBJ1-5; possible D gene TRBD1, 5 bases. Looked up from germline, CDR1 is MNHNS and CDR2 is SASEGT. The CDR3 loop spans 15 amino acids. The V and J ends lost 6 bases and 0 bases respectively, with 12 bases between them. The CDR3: CASRTGQTSNQPQHF. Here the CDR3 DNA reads TGTGCCAGCAGGACGGGGCAGACTAGCAATCAGCCCCAGCATTTT.

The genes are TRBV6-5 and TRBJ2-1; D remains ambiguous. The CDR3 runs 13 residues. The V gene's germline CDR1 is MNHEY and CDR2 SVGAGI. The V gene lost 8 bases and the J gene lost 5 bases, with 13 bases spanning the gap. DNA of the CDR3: TGTGCCAGCTCGCGTAGTACAGACAATGAGCAGTTCTTC. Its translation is CASSRSTDNEQFF.

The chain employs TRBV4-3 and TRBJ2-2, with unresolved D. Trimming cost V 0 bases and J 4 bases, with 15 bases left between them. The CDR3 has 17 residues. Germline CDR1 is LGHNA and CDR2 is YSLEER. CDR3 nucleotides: TGCGCCAGCAGCCAAGATCTTTTAGCAGGACGCACCGGGGAGCTGTTTTTT. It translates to CASSQDLLAGRTGELFF.

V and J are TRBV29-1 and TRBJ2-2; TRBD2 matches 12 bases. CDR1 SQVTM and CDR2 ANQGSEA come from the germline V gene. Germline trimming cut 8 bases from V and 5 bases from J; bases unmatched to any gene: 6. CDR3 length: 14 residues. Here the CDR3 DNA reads TGCAGCTTCCAGACTAGCGGGGGAACCGGGGAGCTGTTTTTT. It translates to CSFQTSGGTGELFF.

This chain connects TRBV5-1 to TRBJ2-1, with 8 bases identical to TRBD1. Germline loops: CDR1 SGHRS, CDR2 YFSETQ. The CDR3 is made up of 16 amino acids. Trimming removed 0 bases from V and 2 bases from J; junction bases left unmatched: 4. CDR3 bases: TGCGCCAGCAGCTTGGATGGACAGGGAACCTACAATGAGCAGTTCTTC. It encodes CASSLDGQGTYNEQFF.

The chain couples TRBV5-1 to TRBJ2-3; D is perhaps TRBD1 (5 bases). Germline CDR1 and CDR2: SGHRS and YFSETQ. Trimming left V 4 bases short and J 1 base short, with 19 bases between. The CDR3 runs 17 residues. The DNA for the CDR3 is TGCGCCAGCAGCCCCCCTACAGGCACGGCGGGCACAGATACGCAGTATTTT. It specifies CASSPPTGTAGTDTQYF.

The CDR3 region is CASSPQQGLLNTEAFF. The CDR3 bases are TGTGCCAGCAGCCCCCAACAGGGACTCTTGAACACTGAAGCTTTCTTT. The V and J genes are TRBV11-2 and TRBJ1-1; D perhaps matches TRBD1 (6 bases). From germline, CDR1 is SGHAT and CDR2 FQNNGV. This CDR3 spans 16 amino acids. V dropped 5 bases and J dropped 0 bases, with 16 bases sitting between them.

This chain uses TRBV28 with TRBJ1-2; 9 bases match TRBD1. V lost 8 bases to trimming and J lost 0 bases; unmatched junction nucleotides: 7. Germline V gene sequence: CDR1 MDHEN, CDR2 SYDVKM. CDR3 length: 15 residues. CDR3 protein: CASVGQGEANYGYTF. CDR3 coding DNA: TGTGCCAGCGTGGGACAGGGAGAAGCTAACTATGGCTACACCTTC.

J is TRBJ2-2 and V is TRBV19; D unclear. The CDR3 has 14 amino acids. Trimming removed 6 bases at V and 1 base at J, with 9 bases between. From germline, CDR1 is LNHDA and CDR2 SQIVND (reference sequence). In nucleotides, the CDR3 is TGTGCCAGTAGGTCTAGACTGAACACCGGGGAGCTGTTTTTT. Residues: CASRSRLNTGELFF. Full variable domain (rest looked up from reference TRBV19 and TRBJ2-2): DGGITQSPKYLFRKEGQNVTLSCEQNLNHDAMYWYRQDPGQGLRLIYYSQIVNDFQKGDIAEGYSVSREKKESFPLTVTSAQKNPTAFYLCASRSRLNTGELFFGEGSRLTVL.

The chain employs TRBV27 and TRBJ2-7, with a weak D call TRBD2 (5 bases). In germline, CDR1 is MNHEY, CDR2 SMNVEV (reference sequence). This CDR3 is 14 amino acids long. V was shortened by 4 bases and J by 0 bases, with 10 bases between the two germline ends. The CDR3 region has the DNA TGTGCCAGCAGTTCCAGTCTAGCCTCCTACGAGCAGTACTTC. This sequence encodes CASSSSLASYEQYF.